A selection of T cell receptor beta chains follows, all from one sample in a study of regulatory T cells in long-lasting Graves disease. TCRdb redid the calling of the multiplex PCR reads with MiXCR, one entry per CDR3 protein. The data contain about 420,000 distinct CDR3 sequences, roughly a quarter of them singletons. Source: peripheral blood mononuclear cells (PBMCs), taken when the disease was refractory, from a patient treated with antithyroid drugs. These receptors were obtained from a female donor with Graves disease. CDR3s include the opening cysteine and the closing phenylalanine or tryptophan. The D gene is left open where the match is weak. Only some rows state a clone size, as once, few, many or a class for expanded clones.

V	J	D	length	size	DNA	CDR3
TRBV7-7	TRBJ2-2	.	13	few	TGTGCCAGCAGCCGAGATGTCACCGGGGAGCTGTTTTTT	CASSRDVTGELFF
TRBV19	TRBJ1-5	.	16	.	TGTGCCAGTAGTACCCGAACTGCGCTTGAGGGTCAGCCCCAGCATTTT	CASSTRTALEGQPQHF
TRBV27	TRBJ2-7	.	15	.	TGTGCCAGCAGTTTATCTGGTACAGGGCCCTACGAGCAGTACTTC	CASSLSGTGPYEQYF
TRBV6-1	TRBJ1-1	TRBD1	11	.	TGTGCCAGCAGCCACAGGGGTGAAGCTTTCTTT	CASSHRGEAFF
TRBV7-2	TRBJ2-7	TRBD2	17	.	TGTGCCAGCAGCTTTTCCTCGCTAGCGGGAGCGACCTACGAGCAGTACTTC	CASSFSSLAGATYEQYF
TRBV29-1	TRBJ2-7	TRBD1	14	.	TGCAGCGTCTCTAACCGGGACAGCCCCTACGAGCAGTACTTC	CSVSNRDSPYEQYF
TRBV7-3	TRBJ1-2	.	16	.	TGTGCCAGCAGCTCCGGTGGGCCGGGAGCAACCTATGGCTACACCTTC	CASSSGGPGATYGYTF
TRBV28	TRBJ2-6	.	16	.	TGTGCCAGCAGTACGTTACAGGGATCTGGGGCCAACGTCCTGACTTTC	CASSTLQGSGANVLTF
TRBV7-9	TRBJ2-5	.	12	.	TGTGCCAGCAGAGGGGATGGAGAGGCCCAGTACTTC	CASRGDGEAQYF
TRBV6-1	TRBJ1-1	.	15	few	TGTGCCAGCACCCCGAGGCAGGAGGGAAACACTGAAGCTTTCTTT	CASTPRQEGNTEAFF
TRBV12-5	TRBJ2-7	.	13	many	TGTGCTAGTGGATGGGGCTCCCCCTACGAGCAGTACTTC	CASGWGSPYEQYF
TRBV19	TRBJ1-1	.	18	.	TGTGCCAGTAGTATACAAGGGGCAGGGTTGCACCGGAGCACTGAAGCTTTCTTT	CASSIQGAGLHRSTEAFF
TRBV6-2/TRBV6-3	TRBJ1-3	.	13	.	TGTGCCAGCAGACACCCCAGCGGAAACACCATATATTTT	CASRHPSGNTIYF
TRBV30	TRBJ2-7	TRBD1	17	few	TGTGCCTGGAGTCAAGAGCCCGGGACAGGGGGCGGATACGAGCAGTACTTC	CAWSQEPGTGGGYEQYF
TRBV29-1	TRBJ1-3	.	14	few	TGCAGCGTTGACTCGGAGGGAACTGGAAACACCATATATTTT	CSVDSEGTGNTIYF
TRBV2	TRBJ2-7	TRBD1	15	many	TGTGCCAGCAGGATGGACAGGCGCACCTCCTACGAGCAGTACTTC	CASRMDRRTSYEQYF
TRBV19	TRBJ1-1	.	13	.	TGTGCCAGTAACGGGGTCCTGAACACTGAAGCTTTCTTT	CASNGVLNTEAFF
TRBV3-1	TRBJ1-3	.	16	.	TGTGCCAGCAGCCAAGGTTTGGCGTTTAAAGGAAACACCATATATTTT	CASSQGLAFKGNTIYF
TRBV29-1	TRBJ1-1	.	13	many	TGCAGCGTTGCCCTAACTAGTAACACTGAAGCTTTCTTT	CSVALTSNTEAFF
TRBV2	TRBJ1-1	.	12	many	TGTGCCAGCAGTGAATGGTTTATTGAAGCTTTCTTT	CASSEWFIEAFF
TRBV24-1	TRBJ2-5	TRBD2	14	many	TGTGCCACCAGTCGAGCGGGAGGGCAAGAGACCCAGTACTTC	CATSRAGGQETQYF
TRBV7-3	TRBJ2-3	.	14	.	TGTGCCAGCAGCTATGGCGCGGGCTCAGATACGCAGTATTTT	CASSYGAGSDTQYF
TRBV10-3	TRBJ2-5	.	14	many	TGTGCCATCAGTAAAACAGGATTAGGGGAGACCCAGTACTTC	CAISKTGLGETQYF
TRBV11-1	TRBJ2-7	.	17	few	TGTGCCAGCAGCTTAGCGGGCCCGGGAGCCCTTACCTACGAGCAGTACTTC	CASSLAGPGALTYEQYF
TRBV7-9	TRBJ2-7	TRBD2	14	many	TGTGCCAGCAGCTTCGCTAGCGGGATATGGGAGCAGTACTTC	CASSFASGIWEQYF
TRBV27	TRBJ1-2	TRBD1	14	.	TGTGCCAGCAGTTCACCGGGACAGTACTATGGCTACACCTTC	CASSSPGQYYGYTF
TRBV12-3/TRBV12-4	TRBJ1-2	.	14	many	TGTGCCAGCAGTTTTAGGCCGGAGCAGGGAGGCTACACCTTC	CASSFRPEQGGYTF
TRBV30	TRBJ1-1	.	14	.	TGTGCCTGGAGTGTAGACACGGGGAACACTGAAGCTTTCTTT	CAWSVDTGNTEAFF
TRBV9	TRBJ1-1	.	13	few	TGTGCCAGCAGCTCGAGCGTCGTCACTGAAGCTTTCTTT	CASSSSVVTEAFF
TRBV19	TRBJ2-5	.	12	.	TGTCCCCTAGGAGGGTTACAAGAGACCCAGTACTTC	CPLGGLQETQYF
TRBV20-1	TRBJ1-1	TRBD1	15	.	TGCAGTGCTAGAGATAGGAGGGCAGGGGGTACTGAAGCTTTCTTT	CSARDRRAGGTEAFF
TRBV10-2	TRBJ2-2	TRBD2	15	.	TGCGCCAGCAGTGGCTTAGCGGGATCCACCGGGGAGCTGTTTTTT	CASSGLAGSTGELFF
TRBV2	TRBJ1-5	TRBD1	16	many	TGTGCCAGCAGTGTCGCCGGGACAGGGGGCCGTCAGCCCCAGCATTTT	CASSVAGTGGRQPQHF
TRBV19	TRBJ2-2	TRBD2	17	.	TGTGCCAGTAGTCTCCGGACTAGCGGGAGGTATTCCGGGGAGCTGTTTTTT	CASSLRTSGRYSGELFF